The rows below give T cell receptor beta chains drawn from one sample of a study of tumor and adjacent non-tumor tissue in lung cancer. TCRdb itself ran the multiplex PCR reads through MiXCR, one entry per CDR3 protein. The data show approximately 100,000 distinct CDR3 sequences, with approximately 71% seen just once and around a third held by the top ten. Sequencing was done on a sample of lung tumor tissue. These receptors were taken from a woman aged 60-75 years with non-small cell lung cancer. Each CDR3 is given with its conserved first and last residue. The order of the fields is D gene, CDR3 length, V gene, clone size, J gene, CDR3 DNA, CDR3 protein. The D gene is left open where the match is weak. Clone size is given for some rows only: seen once, a few or many times, or a class if the clone is expanded.

D gene: TRBD1; CDR3 length: 15; V gene: TRBV20-1; clone size: -; J gene: TRBJ1-1; CDR3 DNA: TGCAGAGCTCCGACAGGGGGTTCCATGAACAATGAAGCTTTCTTT; CDR3 protein: CRAPTGGSMNNEAFF
D gene: -; CDR3 length: 16; V gene: TRBV11-1; clone size: -; J gene: TRBJ1-1; CDR3 DNA: TGTGCCAGCAGCACAAGGGACCGCCCAATGAACACTGAGTCTTTCTTT; CDR3 protein: CASSTRDRPMNTESFF
D gene: TRBD2; CDR3 length: 15; V gene: TRBV7-8; clone size: -; J gene: TRBJ2-7; CDR3 DNA: TGTGCCAGCAGCTTCGCGGGAGGGGAGGGTTTGGGGCAGTACTTC; CDR3 protein: CASSFAGGEGLGQYF
D gene: TRBD2; CDR3 length: 17; V gene: TRBV11-3; clone size: -; J gene: TRBJ2-1; CDR3 DNA: TGTACCAGCAGCTTAGAGATGACTGGCGGGAGCAACAATGAGCAGTTCTTC; CDR3 protein: CTSSLEMTGGSNNEQFF
D gene: -; CDR3 length: 12; V gene: TRBV12-3/TRBV12-4; clone size: once; J gene: TRBJ2-7; CDR3 DNA: TGTGCCAGGACTGGGCCCTCCTACGAGCATTACTTC; CDR3 protein: CARTGPSYEHYF
D gene: TRBD1; CDR3 length: 13; V gene: TRBV6-2/TRBV6-3; clone size: -; J gene: TRBJ2-1; CDR3 DNA: TGTGCCAGCAGCTCGGGACAGGGCAATGAGCAGTTCTTC; CDR3 protein: CASSSGQGNEQFF
D gene: -; CDR3 length: 15; V gene: TRBV29-1; clone size: few; J gene: TRBJ2-7; CDR3 DNA: TGCAGCGATGCGAGTTCAATTACGGGCTCCTACGAGCAGTATTTC; CDR3 protein: CSDASSITGSYEQYF
D gene: -; CDR3 length: 14; V gene: TRBV11-2; clone size: once; J gene: TRBJ2-7; CDR3 DNA: TGTGCCAGCAGTTGGGACCGCGGAGGTTGCGAGCAATACTTC; CDR3 protein: CASSWDRGGCEQYF
D gene: -; CDR3 length: 16; V gene: TRBV4-3; clone size: many; J gene: TRBJ2-2; CDR3 DNA: TGCGCCAGCAGCAGGAGTGAGGACCCCTCCACCGGGGAGCTGTTTTTT; CDR3 protein: CASSRSEDPSTGELFF
D gene: TRBD1; CDR3 length: 14; V gene: TRBV29-1; clone size: -; J gene: TRBJ1-2; CDR3 DNA: TGCATCGCTTCACCGACAGGGGTTAAGGGTGGCTACACCTTT; CDR3 protein: CIASPTGVKGGYTF
D gene: -; CDR3 length: 15; V gene: TRBV11-1; clone size: -; J gene: TRBJ1-1; CDR3 DNA: TGTGCCAGCAGCTACTATCCGGGCCGCGTAACTGAAGCTTTCTTT; CDR3 protein: CASSYYPGRVTEAFF
D gene: -; CDR3 length: 13; V gene: TRBV11-2; clone size: few; J gene: TRBJ2-7; CDR3 DNA: TGTGCCAGCAGCTTTACGGGGGGCAACGGGCAGTACTTC; CDR3 protein: CASSFTGGNGQYF
D gene: -; CDR3 length: 15; V gene: TRBV6-1; clone size: -; J gene: TRBJ1-1; CDR3 DNA: TGTGCCAGCAGTGAAGCTTTCGGCGGGAACACTGAAGCTTTCTTT; CDR3 protein: CASSEAFGGNTEAFF
D gene: -; CDR3 length: 11; V gene: TRBV11-2; clone size: -; J gene: TRBJ2-3; CDR3 DNA: TGTGCCAGGAGCTTAACTGAAACGCAGTATTTT; CDR3 protein: CARSLTETQYF
D gene: -; CDR3 length: 14; V gene: TRBV6-2/TRBV6-3; clone size: -; J gene: TRBJ2-7; CDR3 DNA: TGTGTCAGCAGTACCGGGACCGCGCGGATGGAGCAGTATTTC; CDR3 protein: CVSSTGTARMEQYF
D gene: -; CDR3 length: 14; V gene: TRBV11-1; clone size: -; J gene: TRBJ1-2; CDR3 DNA: TGTGCCAGCAGCTCACAGGGCCCGTTCTATAGCTACATCTTC; CDR3 protein: CASSSQGPFYSYIF
D gene: -; CDR3 length: 15; V gene: TRBV20-1; clone size: many; J gene: TRBJ1-5; CDR3 DNA: TGCAGTGCTAGAGATACCGGAAGGCGCAATCAGCCCCAGCATTTT; CDR3 protein: CSARDTGRRNQPQHF
D gene: TRBD1; CDR3 length: 13; V gene: TRBV11-3; clone size: -; J gene: TRBJ1-1; CDR3 DNA: TGTGTCAGTAGCCGAGGAAATGACAGGGGAGCTTTCTTT; CDR3 protein: CVSSRGNDRGAFF
D gene: -; CDR3 length: 15; V gene: TRBV9; clone size: few; J gene: TRBJ2-3; CDR3 DNA: TGTGCCAGCAGCGTAGCTTCCAGTCCCCGGGATACGCAGTATTTT; CDR3 protein: CASSVASSPRDTQYF
D gene: TRBD2; CDR3 length: 15; V gene: TRBV20-1; clone size: many; J gene: TRBJ2-1; CDR3 DNA: TGCAGTGCCTCCAGGACTAGTGTCATTTACAATGAGCAGTTCTTC; CDR3 protein: CSASRTSVIYNEQFF
D gene: TRBD2; CDR3 length: 15; V gene: TRBV12-3/TRBV12-4; clone size: once; J gene: TRBJ2-5; CDR3 DNA: TGTGCCAGCAGTTTCTTACTAGCGGGAGTGGAGACGCAGTACTTC; CDR3 protein: CASSFLLAGVETQYF
D gene: -; CDR3 length: 14; V gene: TRBV11-3; clone size: -; J gene: TRBJ2-7; CDR3 DNA: TGTGCCAGCAGTTTGGACTATTCCACTAGAGAGCAGTACTTC; CDR3 protein: CASSLDYSTREQYF
D gene: TRBD1; CDR3 length: 14; V gene: TRBV11-2; clone size: -; J gene: TRBJ1-1; CDR3 DNA: TGTGCCAGCAGCTTCACGACAGGGGTGACTGATGCTTTCTTT; CDR3 protein: CASSFTTGVTDAFF
D gene: -; CDR3 length: 15; V gene: TRBV6-2/TRBV6-3; clone size: -; J gene: TRBJ1-1; CDR3 DNA: TGTGCCAGCAGCTACCCGGGCACAGGTTTGACTGAAGCTTTATTT; CDR3 protein: CASSYPGTGLTEALF
D gene: -; CDR3 length: 14; V gene: TRBV6-6; clone size: many; J gene: TRBJ1-3; CDR3 DNA: TGTGCCAGCAGTTCCGACAGCTCTGGAAACACCATATATTTT; CDR3 protein: CASSSDSSGNTIYF
D gene: -; CDR3 length: 15; V gene: TRBV18; clone size: -; J gene: TRBJ2-1; CDR3 DNA: TGTGCCAGCTCACTGACGCGGCTAGCTGACAATGAGCAGTTCTTC; CDR3 protein: CASSLTRLADNEQFF